A single sample is the source of the 25 T cell receptor beta chains below, sequenced in a study of T cell repertoires in cytomegalovirus infection. A single record per CDR3 protein comes from TCRdb applying MiXCR to the reads. The table records roughly 230,000 distinct CDR3 sequences, about 17% of them present only once. Material for sequencing was CD8+ T cells from PBMCs. The receptors come from a human donor in good health (CMV status not recorded). Some clones in this sample may be carry-over from other donors' samples.

This clonotype has only a few counts. This rearrangement joins TRBV6-8 to TRBJ2-3, with a weak D call TRBD1 (5 bases). This CDR3 has 15 amino acids. Trimming pared 6 bases from V and 1 base from J, leaving 14 bases between. CDR1 is MNHGY, CDR2 SAAAGT, per germline. The CDR3 here is CASRNSGLGTDTQYF. DNA for the CDR3: TGTGCCAGCAGAAACTCAGGGTTAGGCACAGATACGCAGTATTTT.

The J gene is TRBJ1-1, the V gene TRBV2; D gene unclear. The CDR3 runs 11 residues. The ends were cut back, 4 bases at V and 9 bases at J, with 9 bases in the middle. CDR1 is SNHLY and CDR2 is FYNNEI in the germline V gene. The CDR3 spells CASSGSRQAFF. The CDR3 coding sequence is TGTGCCAGCAGTGGTAGCCGCCAAGCTTTCTTT.

The CDR3 loop is CASAPGQTYEQYF. The CDR3, as DNA: TGTGCCAGCGCGCCGGGACAAACCTACGAGCAGTACTTC. The chain is built from TRBV6-1 and TRBJ2-7; possible D gene TRBD1, 6 bases. V shed 8 bases and J shed 2 bases, with 13 bases lying between them. CDR1 is MNHNS and CDR2 is SASEGT in the germline V gene. There are 13 residues in the CDR3.

The V gene is TRBV20-1, the J gene TRBJ2-3; tentatively, D is TRBD1 or TRBD2 (5 bases each). This CDR3 region has 15 residues. Germline V gene lookup returns CDR1 DFQATT and CDR2 SNEGSKA (reference sequence). The V and J ends lost 0 bases and 2 bases respectively, with 12 bases between them. CDR3 coding DNA: TGCAGTGCTAGAGACTCGGGACGGATCACAGATACGCAGTATTTT. Protein sequence: CSARDSGRITDTQYF.

This sequence joins TRBV6-5 and TRBJ2-3, with 7 nucleotides matching TRBD2. The ends lost 1 base at V and 3 bases at J; junction bases unmatched: 1. Germline V gene lookup returns CDR1 MNHEY and CDR2 SVGAGI. The CDR3 loop spans 14 amino acids. CDR3 sequence (DNA): TGTGCCAGCAGTTACTTCGGGGGGACAGATACGCAGTATTTT. Translating it yields CASSYFGGTDTQYF.

The chain employs TRBV28 and TRBJ2-7; D is perhaps TRBD1 (6 bases). The CDR3 is 12 residues long. Looked up from germline, CDR1 is MDHEN and CDR2 is SYDVKM. The V gene lost 11 bases and the J gene lost 2 bases, with 13 bases spanning the gap. The CDR3 nucleotides read TGTGCCTCTCAGGGGCCCACCTACGAGCAGTACTTC. This encodes CASQGPTYEQYF.

This clonotype has more than one count but fewer than ten. The genes are TRBV28 and TRBJ2-3; 11 bases map to TRBD2. Trimming at V came to 8 bases and at J to 2 bases, leaving 6 bases not matched to a gene. Germline V gene lookup returns CDR1 MDHEN and CDR2 SYDVKM. CDR3 length equals 15 residues. CDR3 residues: CASASSGGYTDTQYF. The CDR3 DNA follows: TGTGCCAGCGCTTCTAGCGGGGGGTACACAGATACGCAGTATTTT.

The gene calls are TRBV27 and TRBJ1-1, with 7 nucleotides matching TRBD1. Germline lookup yields CDR1 MNHEY and CDR2 SMNVEV (reference sequence). The trim removed 5 bases at V and 1 base at J, leaving 10 bases unmatched. CDR3 length equals 16 residues. The CDR3 sequence: CASSHPPGTENTEAFF. The CDR3 coding sequence is TGTGCCAGCAGTCATCCGCCCGGGACAGAGAACACTGAAGCTTTCTTT.

This clonotype has at least ten counts. The V gene is TRBV5-6, the J gene TRBJ2-3; no clear D. V lost 3 bases and J lost 4, with 15 bases in between. This CDR3 contains 15 residues. Germline CDR1 SGHDT, CDR2 YYEEEE. This CDR3 is CASSSWTTVADTQYF. CDR3 sequence (DNA): TGTGCCAGCAGCTCGTGGACCACAGTGGCAGATACGCAGTATTTT.

This clonotype was seen many times. This chain uses TRBV11-3 with TRBJ1-3; D is unresolved. Trimming removed 5 bases from V and 4 bases from J, with 9 bases in between. The CDR3 is made up of 13 amino acids. Germline V gene sequence: CDR1 SGHNT, CDR2 YENEEA. The CDR3 sequence: CASSRGSGNTIYF. The CDR3 DNA reads TGTGCCAGCAGCCGAGGTTCGGGAAACACCATATATTTT.

Details on this clonotype: This may be a read error, as it is one base from a much larger clone. The rearrangement uses TRBV4-1 and TRBJ2-3, with D unclear. The CDR3 extends over 15 amino acids. In germline, CDR1 is MGHRA, CDR2 YSYEKL. Trimming removed 0 bases at V and 5 bases at J, with 12 bases between. As DNA, the CDR3 is TGCGCCAGCAGCCAAGATCGGTCCGAAGGAGATACGCAGTATTTT. Amino acid sequence: CASSQDRSEGDTQYF.

At least ten counts were recorded for this clonotype. V is TRBV7-8 and J is TRBJ1-4; TRBD1 is a possible D gene (5 bases). The CDR3 runs 17 residues. Germline values: CDR1 SGHVS, CDR2 FQNEAQ. V was trimmed by 1 base and J by 0 bases, leaving 12 bases between them. The CDR3 spells CASSLGGTPATNEKLFF. The CDR3, as DNA: TGTGCCAGCAGCTTAGGGGGGACGCCGGCAACTAATGAAAAACTGTTTTTT.

V gene TRBV7-9 combines with J gene TRBJ2-1; 10 bases are a match to TRBD2. Germline V CDR1 and CDR2: SEHNR, FQNEAQ (reference sequence). The CDR3 loop spans 16 amino acids. Trimming took 1 base from V and 8 from J; bases not matched to a gene: 8. CDR3 DNA: TGTGCCAGCAGCTTAGGTAGCGGGGGGCCCTTATATGAGCAGTTCTTC. It is translated as CASSLGSGGPLYEQFF.

In its sample, this clonotype was seen many times. The chain carries TRBV6-2 or TRBV6-3 and TRBJ2-7; 7 positions agree with TRBD2. After removal of 5 bases from V and 2 bases from J, the junction contained 6 bases not matched to a gene. The CDR3 sequence is 14 residues long. Per germline, CDR1 MNHEY and CDR2 SVGEGT. The CDR3 nucleotides read TGTGCCAGCAGTAGTCTGCGGGGGACCTACGAGCAGTACTTC. It specifies CASSSLRGTYEQYF.

This clonotype has a handful of counts. The chain links TRBV5-6 to TRBJ2-7; D gene ambiguous. CDR3 length: 15 residues. Trimming removed 2 bases from V and 3 bases from J, with 15 bases in between. The germline V gene encodes CDR1 SGHDT and CDR2 YYEEEE. For the CDR3, the DNA is TGTGCCAGCAGCTTCAGTTCTCCAGCCGACTACGAGCAGTACTTC. Translated: CASSFSSPADYEQYF.

This clonotype appeared a few times. This sequence joins TRBV7-8 and TRBJ2-3, with no clear D. Germline lookup yields CDR1 SGHVS and CDR2 FQNEAQ. The V gene lost 5 bases and the J gene lost 0 bases, with 6 bases spanning the gap. The CDR3 covers 13 residues. The CDR3 nucleotides read TGTGCCAGCAGCGGGCCTAGCACAGATACGCAGTATTTT. Amino acids: CASSGPSTDTQYF.

This clonotype was counted at least ten times. The J gene is TRBJ2-7, the V gene TRBV7-9, with TRBD1 identical over 8 bases. Per the germline V gene, CDR1 is SEHNR and CDR2 is FQNEAQ (reference sequence). The ends lost 5 bases at V and 2 bases at J; junction bases unmatched: 8. The CDR3 is made up of 15 amino acids. The CDR3 DNA sequence: TGTGCCAGCAGCCCATTCGGGACAGGAACCTACGAGCAGTACTTC. Encoded protein: CASSPFGTGTYEQYF. Supplemented by reference TRBV7-9 and TRBJ2-7, the full variable domain reads DTGVSQNPRHKITKRGQNVTFRCDPISEHNRLYWYRQTLGQGPEFLTYFQNEAQLEKSRLLSDRFSAERPKGSFSTLEIQRTEQGDSAMYLCASSPFGTGTYEQYFGPGTRLTVT.

This clonotype occurred a few times. V gene TRBV12-5 combines with J gene TRBJ1-1; D remains unclear. Between the trimmed V and J ends, which lost 3 bases and 1 base, there was a span of 15 bases. The CDR3 consists of 16 residues. Germline V gene sequence: CDR1 LGHNT, CDR2 FRNRAP. The CDR3 region has the DNA TGTGCTAGTGGTTTCACGGACGCCGGGTCGAACACTGAAGCTTTCTTT. Amino acids: CASGFTDAGSNTEAFF.

This clonotype was detected a few times. V is TRBV29-1 and J is TRBJ2-3, with a possible D match to TRBD2 (6 bases). Germline V lookup: CDR1 SQVTM, CDR2 ANQGSEA. This CDR3 has 12 residues. Trimming took off 3 bases at V and 2 bases at J, with 6 bases between the two ends. The CDR3 protein is CSVEDYTDTQYF. The CDR3 coding sequence is TGCAGCGTTGAGGACTACACAGATACGCAGTATTTT.

This clonotype was seen ten or more times. This chain connects TRBV7-9 to TRBJ2-1; D ambiguous. There are 13 residues in the CDR3. In germline, CDR1 is SEHNR, CDR2 FQNEAQ (reference sequence). V was clipped by 3 bases and J by 8 bases, with 11 bases between them. CDR3 nucleotides: TGTGCCAGCAGCTTTCTCCCCCACGATGAGCAGTTCTTC. Protein sequence: CASSFLPHDEQFF.

This clonotype was observed many times. V usage is TRBV7-6 and J usage is TRBJ2-1; 9 nucleotides align to TRBD2. Unmatched junction bases numbered 4, after V lost 1 base and J lost 6 bases. CDR3 length: 15 residues. Per the germline V gene, CDR1 is SGHVS and CDR2 is FNYEAQ. Here the CDR3 reads CASSLVAGDRNEQFF. CDR3 bases: TGTGCCAGCAGCTTAGTAGCGGGGGACCGCAATGAGCAGTTCTTC.

This clonotype was detected many times. The rearrangement joins TRBV28 to TRBJ1-5; D is ambiguous. The ends were cut back, 5 bases at V and 0 bases at J, with 14 bases in the middle. There are 16 residues in the CDR3. The germline V gene has CDR1 MDHEN and CDR2 SYDVKM. CDR3 nucleotide sequence: TGTGCCAGCAGTCGCCCCGGCCCTTATAGCAATCAGCCCCAGCATTTT. This sequence encodes CASSRPGPYSNQPQHF. Full variable domain (remainder filled in from reference TRBV28 and TRBJ1-5): DVKVTQSSRYLVKRTGEKVFLECVQDMDHENMFWYRQDPGLGLRLIYFSYDVKMKEKGDIPEGYSVSREKKERFSLILESASTNQTSMYLCASSRPGPYSNQPQHFGDGTRLSIL.

The chain employs TRBV20-1 and TRBJ2-3; 14 nucleotides align to TRBD2. The germline V gene encodes CDR1 DFQATT and CDR2 SNEGSKA (reference sequence). After removal of 4 bases from V and 5 bases from J, the junction contained 5 bases not matched to a gene. This CDR3 region has 15 residues. The CDR3 region has the DNA TGCAGTGCTATATCGGGACTAGCGGGGGTAGATACGCAGTATTTT. It is translated as CSAISGLAGVDTQYF.

The V gene is TRBV7-9, the J gene TRBJ1-1; 11 nucleotides agree with TRBD1. The germline V gene encodes CDR1 SEHNR and CDR2 FQNEAQ (reference sequence). The CDR3 has 15 residues. V gave up 2 bases and J gave up 4 bases; unmatched junction bases: 3. The CDR3 region has the DNA TGTGCCAGCAGCTTAATAGGGACAGGGGGCACTGAAGCTTTCTTT. Amino acid sequence: CASSLIGTGGTEAFF. The full variable domain, rest sourced from reference TRBV7-9 and TRBJ1-1, is DTGVSQNPRHKITKRGQNVTFRCDPISEHNRLYWYRQTLGQGPEFLTYFQNEAQLEKSRLLSDRFSAERPKGSFSTLEIQRTEQGDSAMYLCASSLIGTGGTEAFFGQGTRLTVV.

The sample holds many counts of this clonotype. The V call is TRBV7-9, the J call TRBJ2-7; maybe TRBD2 (7 bases). CDR3 size: 15 residues. CDR1 is SEHNR and CDR2 is FQNEAQ in the germline V gene (reference sequence). V gave up 5 bases and J gave up 5 bases, with 19 bases separating them. The CDR3 sequence: CASSPRGAAPHEQYF. CDR3 DNA sequence: TGTGCCAGCAGCCCTCGGGGGGCGGCTCCTCACGAGCAGTACTTC.